This TCR beta chain was captured by sequencing in a study of read filtering for tumor transcriptome and immune sequencing (dated by TCRdb to 2020 to 2022). Describing the broader study: The cohort had 16 to 20 male and more than 12 female patients with a mean age of roughly 66 years, ranging from roughly 40 to 90. By revised international staging, 8 or 9 patients were R-ISS I, approximately 15 were R-ISS II and over 5 were R-ISS III. The study compared TCR repertoires from targeted immune repertoire sequencing and bulk whole-transcriptome sequencing run on the same bone marrow samples. As a main aim, a read-filtering strategy for immune repertoire data was addressed, with the specific question being whether clonotypes supported by a single read should be removed. After DNase treatment, whole-transcriptome libraries were prepared using the TruSeq RNA Access Library Prep Kit. Per sample, about 4.05 to 11 million TCR-region mapped reads were obtained with IR-seq, compared with only roughly 75 to 1,400 with RNA-seq.

There are many counts of this clonotype. The specificity of this receptor is unknown. No clone much larger than this one lies a single base away; base qualities are absent. Every patient had bone marrow sampled at the time of active disease. Bone marrow mononuclear cells were isolated by Ficoll-Hypaque density gradient centrifugation. Myeloma plasma cells were removed and CD138-negative cells were collected by negative selection after labeling with CD138 magnetic microbeads on a MACS separator. The purity of the isolated cells was checked by flow cytometry with CD138 antibodies on an Attune NxT. Total RNA was extracted using TRIzol reagent and was quantified on a NanoDrop spectrophotometer. For each patient, paired RNA-seq and IR-seq were run on the CD138-negative bone marrow sample from that patient. The germline V gene supplies CDR1 MGHRA and CDR2 YSYEKL. V was cut back by 1 base and J by 3 bases, leaving a gap of 9 bases between them. The CDR3 contains 14 residues, cysteine and phenylalanine counted. Only the CDR3 region is kept as DNA, spanning 42 bases read in frame from base 1.

Results the study describes overall, beyond this receptor: The correlation between IR-seq and RNA-seq shared clonotype proportions was increased by removal of single-read clonotypes. Clonotypes were captured by IR-seq at much higher depth and more reliably than by RNA-seq, and smaller IR-seq throughput was sufficient for identification of most shared clonotypes. The sorted CD138-negative fraction was a mixed bone marrow immune population, not purified T cells. In IR-seq, roughly four fifths of clonotypes but roughly 4% of total reads were represented by single-read clonotypes, whereas in RNA-seq, 65% to 75% of clonotypes and approximately 40% of reads were represented by single-read clonotypes.

TCR libraries were constructed from 400 to 500 ng RNA using the Immunoverse kit, and molecular barcoded adaptors covering alpha/delta and beta/gamma chains were employed. The same RNA used for transcriptome sequencing was used for TCR library preparation. Sequencing of TCR libraries was carried out on an Illumina HiSeq 4000 with 2 x 150 cycles. The study's own analysis went as follows. TCR reads were aligned to human V, D, J and C references and assembled into CDR3 clonotypes with MiXCR, including quality filtering and error correction. Clonotype counts and gene usage diversity were analyzed with the tcR package in R. For inspection of raw mapping reads, RNA-seq reads were mapped by STAR aligner version 2.5.3a onto GRCh37 of the human genome. To test how sequencing depth affected the clonotypes detected, IR-seq fastq files were randomly downsampled with Seqtk 1.3. TCRdb redid the processing of the public reads, applying fastp at Q25 and MiXCR, and retained in-frame beta chains. A single entry per CDR3 protein holds the most common genes and DNA from its merged rows. TCRdb assigned the V and J calls; the authors' analysis was not used. A total of 75,000 to 95,000 distinct CDR3 sequences appear in this sample, roughly a fifth of them only once. The ten largest clones add up to over 10% of the sample.

The receptor was isolated from a donor over 35 with multiple myeloma. Source material: a population of CD138-negative cells sorted from bone marrow. The cell subset or site label of this sample denotes: bone marrow mononuclear cells depleted of CD138+ plasma/myeloma cells by negative magnetic selection. The chain is made from TRBV4-1 and TRBJ1-1; the D gene identity is not certain. The CDR3 has the sequence CASSQGKGYTEAFF. The nucleotide sequence reads as follows: TGCGCCAGCAGCCAAGGAAAAGGTTACACTGAAGCTTTCTTT.